Listed here is a single T cell receptor (beta chain). Its specificity is not known. This entry belongs to a study of T-cell memory formation after mild COVID-19. TCR alpha and TCR beta cDNA libraries carrying sample barcodes and UMIs came from 5'RACE with constant-segment primers. TCRdb reprocessed the 5' RACE reads with MiXCR, giving one entry per CDR3 protein. This table holds tens of thousands of distinct CDR3 sequences, more than 11% found once. V gave up 4 bases and J gave up 7 bases, with 19 bases separating them. The CDR3 runs to 15 residues. Germline V CDR1 and CDR2: MNHEY, SMNVEV (reference sequence). Whole-study results and caveats: CD4+ contracting clones were mainly CM and EM; CD8+ ones, EMRA. Confirmation was lacking for SARS-CoV-2 specificity of second-wave clones that peaked on day 37. Day 15 to 85 contracting clones showed balanced CD4/CD8; later expanders leaned CD4+.

The genes are TRBV27 and TRBJ1-1; D might be TRBD1 (6 bases). Sequencing was carried out using PBMCs or a T cell subset sorted from them (not recorded which). This TCR derives from an adult woman who had mild COVID-19 (a few samples of this study predate the infection). Cell type and time point are not known. The CDR3 here is CASSSIRQVGDEAFF. The DNA of the CDR3 is TGTGCCAGCAGTTCGATCCGACAGGTGGGGGATGAAGCTTTCTTT.